The rows below give T cell receptor beta chains drawn from one sample of a study of graft-versus-host responses after intestinal transplantation. Profiled with immunoSEQ multiplex PCR; TCRdb holds only in-frame clones, not every one. This table holds around 39,000 clones, 93% found once. Sequenced material: PBMCs, taken approximately 740 days after intestinal transplantation. The receptors were sampled from a human patient who received an intestinal transplant, so some T cells may come from the graft donor. Each CDR3 is given with its conserved first and last residue. Each record gives: CDR3 DNA, CDR3 protein, V gene, D gene, J gene, clone size. D genes are given only for firm matches. Size is stated for part of the rows, as once, few or many counts, or as a class when the clone is expanded.

CDR3nt: TGTGCCAGCAGTTTATTGGGACTAGCGGGGCTTAACACAGATACGCAGTATTTT
CDR3aa: CASSLLGLAGLNTDTQYF
v_gene: TRBV27
d_gene: TRBD2
j_gene: TRBJ2-3
abundance: NA

CDR3nt: TGTGCCAGCAGCTTGGCCCTCAGCGAAGGCACAGATACGCAGTATTTT
CDR3aa: CASSLALSEGTDTQYF
v_gene: TRBV5-6
d_gene: NA
j_gene: TRBJ2-3
abundance: NA

CDR3nt: TGTGCCATCGGGACTAGCGAGACCTACGAGCAGTACTTC
CDR3aa: CAIGTSETYEQYF
v_gene: TRBV10-3
d_gene: TRBD2
j_gene: TRBJ2-7
abundance: NA

CDR3nt: TGTGCCAGCAGTTTCGAGAGTCGGGGCGAGACCCAGTACTTC
CDR3aa: CASSFESRGETQYF
v_gene: TRBV27
d_gene: NA
j_gene: TRBJ2-5
abundance: once

CDR3nt: TGTGCCAGCAGCATGGGGGACAGGGTCTCCTACAATGAGCAGTTCTTC
CDR3aa: CASSMGDRVSYNEQFF
v_gene: TRBV11-1
d_gene: TRBD1
j_gene: TRBJ2-1
abundance: NA

CDR3nt: TGTGCCGGCGGGACTCACACCGGGGAGCTGTTTTTT
CDR3aa: CAGGTHTGELFF
v_gene: TRBV2
d_gene: NA
j_gene: TRBJ2-2
abundance: NA

CDR3nt: TGCGCCAGCAGCGAGTGGGAGACTAGCGTATCCTACGAGCAGTACTTC
CDR3aa: CASSEWETSVSYEQYF
v_gene: TRBV10-2
d_gene: TRBD2
j_gene: TRBJ2-7
abundance: once

CDR3nt: TGTGCCAGCGGGGGACACGACTCGATGAACACTGAAGCTTTCTTT
CDR3aa: CASGGHDSMNTEAFF
v_gene: TRBV2
d_gene: NA
j_gene: TRBJ1-1
abundance: once

CDR3nt: TGTGCCAGCAGCTTAGAGGGGCATAACTACAATGAGCAGTTCTTC
CDR3aa: CASSLEGHNYNEQFF
v_gene: TRBV7-6
d_gene: NA
j_gene: TRBJ2-1
abundance: NA

CDR3nt: TGTGCCAGCAGTTTACCCCCACAGGGGGGGAACACTGAAGCTTTCTTT
CDR3aa: CASSLPPQGGNTEAFF
v_gene: TRBV28
d_gene: TRBD1
j_gene: TRBJ1-1
abundance: NA

CDR3nt: TGTGCCAGCAGTTGGCGGACAGGGAGCAATCAGCCCCAGCATTTT
CDR3aa: CASSWRTGSNQPQHF
v_gene: TRBV28
d_gene: TRBD1
j_gene: TRBJ1-5
abundance: NA

CDR3nt: TGTGCCAGCAGCCCCAGACTGGCCGTGGGAGGTACGCAGTATTTT
CDR3aa: CASSPRLAVGGTQYF
v_gene: TRBV7-9
d_gene: NA
j_gene: TRBJ2-3
abundance: NA

CDR3nt: TGTGCCAGCAAGGCGGGAGAGTATAATGAGCAGTTCTTC
CDR3aa: CASKAGEYNEQFF
v_gene: TRBV6-6
d_gene: TRBD2
j_gene: TRBJ2-1
abundance: NA

CDR3nt: TGTGCCACCGGGGAATTCACAGATACGCAGTATTTT
CDR3aa: CATGEFTDTQYF
v_gene: TRBV27
d_gene: NA
j_gene: TRBJ2-3
abundance: NA

CDR3nt: TGCGCCAGCAGTCAATCGTCCCAGGGCCCTAACTATGGCTACACCTTC
CDR3aa: CASSQSSQGPNYGYTF
v_gene: TRBV23-1
d_gene: NA
j_gene: TRBJ1-2
abundance: NA

CDR3nt: TGTGCCAGCAGTACCCCCGGACAGTCTTCATCCTTC
CDR3aa: CASSTPGQSSSF
v_gene: TRBV6-1
d_gene: NA
j_gene: TRBJ2-7
abundance: NA

CDR3nt: TGTGCCAGCAGCACGGGACAGGGTCGGGACGAGCAGTACTTC
CDR3aa: CASSTGQGRDEQYF
v_gene: TRBV6-6
d_gene: TRBD1
j_gene: TRBJ2-7
abundance: NA

CDR3nt: TGTGCCAGTAGTTACCTAGCTGACTCCTACAATGAGCAGTTCTTC
CDR3aa: CASSYLADSYNEQFF
v_gene: TRBV19
d_gene: NA
j_gene: TRBJ2-1
abundance: NA

CDR3nt: TGTGCCAGCAGCAACCCTAGGGAGCAGTACTTC
CDR3aa: CASSNPREQYF
v_gene: TRBV6-6
d_gene: NA
j_gene: TRBJ2-7
abundance: NA

CDR3nt: TGTGCCAGCAGTCCCAGCTACAGGGTTCGTTCTGGAAACACCATATATTTT
CDR3aa: CASSPSYRVRSGNTIYF
v_gene: TRBV27
d_gene: NA
j_gene: TRBJ1-3
abundance: once

CDR3nt: TGTGCCAGCAGTGAAACAAGGACATATTATGGCTACACCTTC
CDR3aa: CASSETRTYYGYTF
v_gene: TRBV6-1
d_gene: NA
j_gene: TRBJ1-2
abundance: NA

CDR3nt: TGTGCCAGCAGTTTAATCGGGACAGGGGGGAAAAACACTGAAGCTTTCTTT
CDR3aa: CASSLIGTGGKNTEAFF
v_gene: TRBV27
d_gene: TRBD1
j_gene: TRBJ1-1
abundance: NA

CDR3nt: TGTGCCAGCAGCCCCCCAGGGGGTATGAGTTCACCCCTCCACTTT
CDR3aa: CASSPPGGMSSPLHF
v_gene: TRBV9
d_gene: TRBD1
j_gene: TRBJ1-6
abundance: NA

CDR3nt: TGCGCCAGCAGCCAACCTGGACAGTCCAAACTATATGGCTACACCTTC
CDR3aa: CASSQPGQSKLYGYTF
v_gene: TRBV4-1
d_gene: NA
j_gene: TRBJ1-2
abundance: NA

CDR3nt: TGTGCCAGCAGTGAAGCTTGGACCAGGGGGCCCACCTACGAGCAGTACTTC
CDR3aa: CASSEAWTRGPTYEQYF
v_gene: TRBV2
d_gene: TRBD1
j_gene: TRBJ2-7
abundance: NA

CDR3nt: TGTGCCAGCAGCTTAAGGAGCGGGAGGGAGTACGAGCAGTACTTC
CDR3aa: CASSLRSGREYEQYF
v_gene: TRBV7-6
d_gene: TRBD2
j_gene: TRBJ2-7
abundance: NA

CDR3nt: TGTGGGCCTGGGCGGTCAAATTCACCCCTCCACTTT
CDR3aa: CGPGRSNSPLHF
v_gene: TRBV27
d_gene: NA
j_gene: TRBJ1-6
abundance: NA

CDR3nt: TGTGCCAGCAGCCTAACGACGGGTACTGAAGCTTTCTTT
CDR3aa: CASSLTTGTEAFF
v_gene: TRBV7-3
d_gene: NA
j_gene: TRBJ1-1
abundance: NA

CDR3nt: TGTGCCAGCAGTTATCGCCGAGGTTCTATTGGCTACACCTTC
CDR3aa: CASSYRRGSIGYTF
v_gene: TRBV6-5
d_gene: NA
j_gene: TRBJ1-2
abundance: few

CDR3nt: TGTGCCAGCAGCTTAGGGGCGGGGCCCCTCCACTTT
CDR3aa: CASSLGAGPLHF
v_gene: TRBV7-9
d_gene: NA
j_gene: TRBJ1-6
abundance: NA

CDR3nt: TGTGCCAGCAGCAGAGTGTGGGACATTTCCTACGAGCAGTACTTC
CDR3aa: CASSRVWDISYEQYF
v_gene: TRBV6-1
d_gene: NA
j_gene: TRBJ2-7
abundance: NA

CDR3nt: TGTGCCAGCAGACAGGGTTGGCGTACTGAAGCTTTCTTT
CDR3aa: CASRQGWRTEAFF
v_gene: TRBV6-6
d_gene: NA
j_gene: TRBJ1-1
abundance: NA

CDR3nt: TGTGCCAGCAGTTTCTATGAGCAGTTCTTC
CDR3aa: CASSFYEQFF
v_gene: TRBV6-1
d_gene: NA
j_gene: TRBJ2-1
abundance: NA

CDR3nt: TGTGCCAGTAGTATCACAGGGGGGCCTAACACTGAAGCTTTCTTT
CDR3aa: CASSITGGPNTEAFF
v_gene: TRBV19
d_gene: TRBD1
j_gene: TRBJ1-1
abundance: NA

CDR3nt: TGCAGTGCTCTCCAAGAGACCCAGTACTTC
CDR3aa: CSALQETQYF
v_gene: TRBV20-1
d_gene: NA
j_gene: TRBJ2-5
abundance: NA

CDR3nt: TGTGCCAGCAGCCTCGAGGGGGTATGGTCAGATACGCAGTATTTT
CDR3aa: CASSLEGVWSDTQYF
v_gene: TRBV9
d_gene: NA
j_gene: TRBJ2-3
abundance: NA

CDR3nt: TGTGCCAGCAGTTACGGGGGACAGCCCTATGGCTACACCTTC
CDR3aa: CASSYGGQPYGYTF
v_gene: TRBV6-5
d_gene: TRBD1
j_gene: TRBJ1-2
abundance: NA

CDR3nt: TGTGCCAGCAGCTTACAGGGCAGTAATTCACCCCTCCACTTT
CDR3aa: CASSLQGSNSPLHF
v_gene: TRBV7-9
d_gene: NA
j_gene: TRBJ1-6
abundance: NA

CDR3nt: TGTGCCAGCAGCCGGATACCCGGGGGTCACACCATATATTTT
CDR3aa: CASSRIPGGHTIYF
v_gene: TRBV11-2
d_gene: NA
j_gene: TRBJ1-3
abundance: NA

CDR3nt: TGTGCCAGCAGCTTAGAGGCAGGTCAGCCCCAGCATTTT
CDR3aa: CASSLEAGQPQHF
v_gene: TRBV11-1
d_gene: NA
j_gene: TRBJ1-5
abundance: NA

CDR3nt: TGCGCCAGCAGCTTCGGACTAGCGGGGAGGGAGACCCAGTACTTC
CDR3aa: CASSFGLAGRETQYF
v_gene: TRBV5-1
d_gene: TRBD2
j_gene: TRBJ2-5
abundance: NA

CDR3nt: TGCAGCGTCAAGGGACGGCTAGCCAAAAACATTCAGTACTTC
CDR3aa: CSVKGRLAKNIQYF
v_gene: TRBV29-1
d_gene: NA
j_gene: TRBJ2-4
abundance: NA

CDR3nt: TGTGCCAGCAGTGACGGGACTAGCGGCTACAATGAGCAGTTCTTC
CDR3aa: CASSDGTSGYNEQFF
v_gene: TRBV6-4
d_gene: TRBD2
j_gene: TRBJ2-1
abundance: NA

CDR3nt: TGTGCCAGCAGTCAACAGGGCATGAACACTGAAGCTTTCTTT
CDR3aa: CASSQQGMNTEAFF
v_gene: TRBV6-5
d_gene: NA
j_gene: TRBJ1-1
abundance: NA

CDR3nt: TGCGCCAGCAGCTTGGCCCAAGGAGTCAACACTGAAGCTTTCTTT
CDR3aa: CASSLAQGVNTEAFF
v_gene: TRBV5-1
d_gene: NA
j_gene: TRBJ1-1
abundance: NA

CDR3nt: TGTGCCAGCAGCTTTGGTTTATCCGGGGGAGGGCGAGATACGCAGTATTTT
CDR3aa: CASSFGLSGGGRDTQYF
v_gene: TRBV12-1
d_gene: NA
j_gene: TRBJ2-3
abundance: NA

CDR3nt: TGTGCCAGTACCAGTCAGAGCTCCTATAATTCACCCCTCCACTTT
CDR3aa: CASTSQSSYNSPLHF
v_gene: TRBV19
d_gene: NA
j_gene: TRBJ1-6
abundance: NA

CDR3nt: TGTGCCAGCCAAAGCCCAAGACTAGCGGGAGTTGGGGATACGCAGTATTTT
CDR3aa: CASQSPRLAGVGDTQYF
v_gene: TRBV28
d_gene: TRBD2
j_gene: TRBJ2-3
abundance: NA